The present TCR beta chain was sequenced within a study of blood T cell repertoires in COVID-19. Study at large: Some COVID-19 samples were acute and others convalescent; all came from the United States, Italy and Spain.

From germline, CDR1 is SGHTA and CDR2 FQGNSA. There are 13 residues in the CDR3. Trimming pared 4 bases from V and 1 base from J, leaving 5 bases between. In the original analysis: For nucleated cells, counts were estimated from reference gene primer amplification. Generated by immunoSEQ multiplex PCR, the TCRdb table keeps only in-frame clones and is missing some. V and J calls and clone size follow that table, whereas D and trimming were derived from the DNA. Of 270,000 or so clones in the sample, about nine tenths were seen once. The specimen sequenced was peripheral blood. J is TRBJ1-5 and V is TRBV7-2; D is unclear. This TCR was sampled from a woman aged 30 to 39 with active or convalescent COVID-19. The CDR3 is CASSSHSNQPQHF. The CDR3 nucleotides read TGTGCCAGCAGCTCACACAGCAATCAGCCCCAGCATTTT.